Presented here are 5 T cell receptor beta chains from one specimen sequenced in a study of CD8 T cells in ankylosing spondylitis. Using its own MiXCR run on the 5' RACE reads, TCRdb lists one record per CDR3 protein. This table holds approximately 150,000 distinct CDR3 sequences, roughly 44% found once. The sample taken for sequencing was synovial fluid, either unsorted or a sorted T cell fraction (not recorded which). These receptors were obtained from a male donor with ankylosing spondylitis.

The chain recombines TRBV5-6 with TRBJ2-7; D could derive from TRBD1 or TRBD2 (6 bases each). The CDR3 is 16 residues long. Germline V CDR1 and CDR2: SGHDT, YYEEEE. The V and J ends lost 1 base and 2 bases respectively, with 16 bases between them. The CDR3: CASSLRGALNTYEQYF. CDR3 coding DNA: TGTGCCAGCAGCTTGAGGGGGGCGTTAAATACCTACGAGCAGTACTTC.

This clonotype was picked up a small number of times. V and J are TRBV9 and TRBJ2-7, with TRBD2 identical over 10 bases. The germline V gene encodes CDR1 SGDLS and CDR2 YYNGEE. J was trimmed by 5 bases and V by 4 bases; bases with no gene match: 6. The CDR3 covers 14 residues. CDR3 bases: TGTGCCAGCAGCCCTTGGACTAGCGGTGACGAGCAGTACTTC. Translating it yields CASSPWTSGDEQYF.

V gene TRBV20-1 combines with J gene TRBJ2-1; D ambiguous. This CDR3 has 13 amino acids. The germline V gene has CDR1 DFQATT and CDR2 SNEGSKA (reference sequence). Trimming removed 1 base from V and 5 bases from J, with 9 bases in between. The CDR3 nucleotides are TGCAGTGCTAGAGGGAGCGCTGACAATGAGCAGTTCTTC. As protein: CSARGSADNEQFF.

By share, this clonotype counts as medium-sized (0.01 to 0.1%). V gene TRBV7-9 combines with J gene TRBJ1-2; perhaps TRBD1 as D (6 bases). The CDR3 covers 17 residues. The ends were cut back, 3 bases at V and 2 bases at J, with 19 bases in the middle. Germline assignment: CDR1 SEHNR and CDR2 FQNEAQ (reference sequence). The CDR3 is CASSFPGTFQANYGYTF. CDR3 in DNA: TGTGCCAGCAGCTTTCCCGGGACATTCCAGGCCAACTATGGCTACACCTTC.

This clonotype was observed a few times. J is TRBJ2-1 and V is TRBV3-1; 10 nucleotides agree with TRBD1. This CDR3 is built from 20 residues. Germline values: CDR1 LGHDT, CDR2 YNNKEL (reference sequence). V shed 0 bases and J 2 bases; nucleotides not matched to a gene: 13. CDR3 nucleotide sequence: TGTGCCAGCAGCCAAGAAATGAGAGTGGACAGGGGGATAACCTACAATGAGCAGTTCTTC. Protein: CASSQEMRVDRGITYNEQFF.